Listed below are T cell receptor beta chains from one sample, sequenced in a study of identical twins. TCRdb used MiXCR to reprocess the 5' RACE reads, holding one entry per CDR3 protein. The sample gives 1.5 million to 2 million distinct CDR3 sequences, under 35% of which show up once; approximately 0.25% is in the top ten. Sequencing used cord blood. The receptor set was obtained from a newborn girl in good health. CDR3s include the opening cysteine and the closing phenylalanine or tryptophan. D genes are given only for firm matches. The size of a clone is reported for some rows only, either as once, few or many, or as a class for expanded clones.

>NA|TRBV20-1|TRBJ2-1|once
TGCAGTGCTAGAGATGAGGCGGGGTTTAGCTCCTACAATGAGCAGTTCTTC
CSARDEAGFSSYNEQFF
>NA|TRBV27|TRBJ2-7|many
TGTGCCAGCAGTTTTGGGGACGCCTTCACCGAGCAGTACTTC
CASSFGDAFTEQYF
>NA|TRBV12-3/TRBV12-4|TRBJ2-3|NA
TGTGCCAGCAGGCGGGGCGGGATGAGAGCAGATACGCAGTATTTT
CASRRGGMRADTQYF
>TRBD2|TRBV3-1|TRBJ2-3|NA
TGTGCCAGCAGCCCAATTTCCGGGACTAGCGGGAGGATGACAGATACGCAGTATTTT
CASSPISGTSGRMTDTQYF
>NA|TRBV5-6|TRBJ2-7|few
TGTGCCAGCAGCTTCGGCGGGGTGTGGGAGCAGTACTTC
CASSFGGVWEQYF
>NA|TRBV12-3/TRBV12-4|TRBJ1-1|NA
TGTGCCAGCCCGAGGGGACTCAGGGCTGTAAACACTGAAGCTTTCTTT
CASPRGLRAVNTEAFF
>TRBD2|TRBV4-1|TRBJ2-3|few
TGCGCCAGCAGCCAAATAGCGGGGATAAGCACAGATACGCAGTATTTT
CASSQIAGISTDTQYF
>NA|TRBV2|TRBJ1-2|NA
TGTGCCAGCATGAAGCTTTCGGGGGGGCATGGCTACACCTTC
CASMKLSGGHGYTF
>TRBD1|TRBV5-1|TRBJ1-2|few
TGCGCCAGCAGCAGACCCGGGACAGGGGTCTATGGCTACACCTTC
CASSRPGTGVYGYTF
>TRBD1|TRBV19|TRBJ1-5|few
TGTGCCAGTAGTGGACGGACAGGGGCTAGCAATCAGCCCCAGCATTTT
CASSGRTGASNQPQHF
>TRBD2|TRBV14|TRBJ2-5|NA
TGTGCCAGCAGCCGAACTAGCGCCAGGTACCAAGAGACCCAGTACTTC
CASSRTSARYQETQYF
>TRBD1|TRBV7-6|TRBJ1-4|NA
TGTGCCAGCAGCTTTCAGGGGGTGAATGAAAAACTGTTTTTT
CASSFQGVNEKLFF
>NA|TRBV19|TRBJ1-1|NA
TGTGCCAGTAGTATAGGCCAGGGTACCACTGAAGCTTTCTTT
CASSIGQGTTEAFF
>NA|TRBV7-9|TRBJ1-4|NA
TGTGCCAGCAGCTTAGGCCGGGGGACTAATGAAAAACTGTTTTTT
CASSLGRGTNEKLFF
>TRBD2|TRBV9|TRBJ2-7|many
TGTGCCAGCAGCGCCAGCGGGGGACGCTACGAGCAGTACTTC
CASSASGGRYEQYF
>TRBD1|TRBV6-5|TRBJ2-1|NA
TGTGCCAGCAGCTCCGGACAGGCCTACGAGCAGTTCTTC
CASSSGQAYEQFF
>TRBD1|TRBV9|TRBJ1-5|NA
TGTGCCAGCAGCGGACATGGACAGGGGGATCAGCCCCAGCATTTT
CASSGHGQGDQPQHF
>NA|TRBV5-1|TRBJ2-1|NA
TGCGCCAGCAGCCCGAGGGGCGGGGTCAGCAATGAGCAGTTCTTC
CASSPRGGVSNEQFF
>NA|TRBV6-1|TRBJ2-7|NA
TGTGCCAGCAGAGATTTCGGCTCCTACGAGCAGTACTTC
CASRDFGSYEQYF
>NA|TRBV9|TRBJ2-5|NA
TGTGCCAGCAGCGTAGGCAGGTTAGAGACCCAGTACTTC
CASSVGRLETQYF
>NA|TRBV6-2/TRBV6-3|TRBJ1-5|NA
TGTGCCAGCAGCCCGTATTCCCGCTCTCAGCCCCAGCATTTT
CASSPYSRSQPQHF
>NA|TRBV4-1|TRBJ1-1|few
TGCGCCAGCAGCGCGTCGGAAGGGTGGACTGAAGCTTTCTTT
CASSASEGWTEAFF
>NA|TRBV3-1|TRBJ1-6|few
TGTGCCAGCAGCCAAGGTCCGGGGGGGAATTCACCCCTCCACTTT
CASSQGPGGNSPLHF
>NA|TRBV20-1|TRBJ2-7|NA
TGCAGTCTCCGCGGCGGGGCCCTCTACGAGCAGTACTTC
CSLRGGALYEQYF
>TRBD2|TRBV19|TRBJ2-1|few
TGTGCCAGTAGTTCCCGACTAGCGCATATAAATGAGCAGTTCTTC
CASSSRLAHINEQFF
>NA|TRBV5-1|TRBJ2-1|few
TGCGCCAGCAGCTTGGACCTCTACAATGAGCAGTTCTTC
CASSLDLYNEQFF
>TRBD1|TRBV12-3/TRBV12-4|TRBJ1-1|NA
TGTGCCAGCAGTGGGACAGGGTATCGCATGAACACTGAAGCTTTCTTT
CASSGTGYRMNTEAFF
>TRBD1|TRBV5-5|TRBJ1-2|few
TGTGCCAGCAGCTTAGACAGGGAATGGAATGGCTACACCTTC
CASSLDREWNGYTF
>NA|TRBV15|TRBJ2-7|NA
TGTGCCACCAGTCCGGTCTTTGGGCAGGGGCACTCCTACAATGAGCAGTACTTC
CATSPVFGQGHSYNEQYF
>TRBD1|TRBV7-2|TRBJ1-2|once
TGTGCACTTACTAACGGGCGGACAGGGGCGGGTGGCTACACCTTC
CALTNGRTGAGGYTF
>TRBD2|TRBV20-1|TRBJ2-3|many
TGCAGTGCTAGAGGGACTAGCGGGGGAACAGATACGCAGTATTTT
CSARGTSGGTDTQYF
>TRBD2|TRBV20-1|TRBJ2-7|NA
TGCAGTGCGGGCAGAGCGGGATCTAGGAATTACGAGCAGTACTTC
CSAGRAGSRNYEQYF
>NA|TRBV3-1|TRBJ1-1|once
TGTGCCAGCAGCCAAGAAGTCTGGAACACTGAAGCTTTCTTT
CASSQEVWNTEAFF
>TRBD2|TRBV5-1|TRBJ2-1|NA
TGCGCCAGCAGCTTGTTAAAAGCGGGAGTACATGAGCAGTTCTTC
CASSLLKAGVHEQFF
>NA|TRBV9|TRBJ2-3|NA
TGTGCCAGCAGCGTAGGGTCTAGCAGTGGAGATACGCAGTATTTT
CASSVGSSSGDTQYF
>NA|TRBV5-1|TRBJ2-3|few
TGCGCCAGCAGCAGAAGTTACCCACCCACAGATACGCAGTATTTT
CASSRSYPPTDTQYF
>NA|TRBV6-5|TRBJ2-7|few
TGTGCCAGCAGTTACTGGGGTCCAGGGGGGGGGAATTCCTACGAGCAGTACTTC
CASSYWGPGGGNSYEQYF
>NA|TRBV20-1|TRBJ1-6|NA
TGCAGTGCTAGAGATCGGGCAGGGTCAAATAATTCACCCCTCCACTTT
CSARDRAGSNNSPLHF
>TRBD2|TRBV4-1|TRBJ2-7|NA
TGCGCCAGCAGCCAAATAGCGGGGGAGCAGTACTTC
CASSQIAGEQYF
>NA|TRBV28|TRBJ2-6|few
TGTGCCAGCAAAGTAGGAGGGGCCAACGTCCTGACTTTC
CASKVGGANVLTF
>NA|TRBV29-1|TRBJ2-6|NA
TGCAGCGTTCGGGTATCTGGGGCCAACGCCCTGACTTTC
CSVRVSGANALTF
>NA|TRBV11-1|TRBJ1-6|NA
TGTGCCAGCAGCTTAGACCGCGGGGGACTTAATTCACCCCTCCACTTT
CASSLDRGGLNSPLHF